Listed below are T cell receptor beta chains from one sample, sequenced in a study of T cell repertoires in cytomegalovirus infection. TCRdb processed the reads anew with MiXCR; each CDR3 protein has one entry. Seen here are around 310,000 distinct CDR3 sequences, roughly 17% observed once, and the top ten hold around 12%. Sequencing used PBMCs. Receptor source: a human donor in good health (CMV status not recorded). Some clones in this sample may be carry-over from other donors' samples. CDR3s include the opening cysteine and the closing phenylalanine or tryptophan. D genes are given only for firm matches. Some rows have no size entry. The others give once, few or many, or a class for an expanded clone.

clone size	J gene	V gene	D gene	CDR3 protein	CDR3 DNA
-	TRBJ1-5	TRBV20-1	-	CSARDNRNNQPQHF	TGCAGTGCTAGAGACAACAGGAACAATCAGCCCCAGCATTTT
-	TRBJ1-2	TRBV27	TRBD1	CASSRDRGDHGYTF	TGTGCCAGCAGTCGCGACAGGGGGGACCATGGCTACACCTTC
many	TRBJ2-7	TRBV12-3/TRBV12-4	-	CASSLGRGLTYEQYF	TGTGCCAGCAGTTTGGGCCGAGGGTTAACCTACGAGCAGTACTTC
-	TRBJ2-2	TRBV19	TRBD1	CASGQGIGELFF	TGTGCCAGTGGACAGGGTATCGGGGAGCTGTTTTTT
few	TRBJ2-7	TRBV20-1	-	CSARDLGGLGSEQYF	TGCAGTGCTAGAGATCTTGGGGGCTTGGGCTCGGAGCAGTACTTC
few	TRBJ2-7	TRBV5-5	TRBD1	CASRVPGQRYEQYF	TGTGCCAGCAGAGTACCGGGACAGCGTTACGAGCAGTACTTC
-	TRBJ1-2	TRBV27	-	CASSYRTGGYGYTF	TGTGCCAGCAGTTACCGGACGGGCGGGTATGGCTACACCTTC
many	TRBJ1-1	TRBV7-2	-	CASSPSQVHTEAFF	TGTGCCAGCAGCCCCTCCCAGGTCCACACTGAAGCTTTCTTT
many	TRBJ2-3	TRBV6-6	-	CASKGDLSTDTQYF	TGTGCCAGCAAGGGGGACCTTAGCACAGATACGCAGTATTTT
many	TRBJ1-5	TRBV7-8	-	CASSLASGYSNQPQHF	TGTGCCAGCAGCTTAGCTTCGGGCTATAGCAATCAGCCCCAGCATTTT
-	TRBJ2-3	TRBV7-8	TRBD2	CASSFGRTSATQYF	TGTGCCAGCAGCTTTGGTCGGACTAGCGCTACGCAGTATTTT
many	TRBJ1-6	TRBV28	TRBD1	CASSFGQGAAYNSPLHF	TGTGCCAGCAGTTTTGGACAGGGGGCGGCCTATAATTCACCCCTCCACTTT
-	TRBJ2-3	TRBV6-1	-	CASGRGAGTDTQYF	TGTGCCAGCGGGAGAGGGGCTGGCACAGATACGCAGTATTTT
-	TRBJ2-1	TRBV29-1	-	CSVGGVPNEQFF	TGCAGCGTTGGGGGGGTTCCAAATGAGCAGTTCTTC
-	TRBJ2-7	TRBV12-3/TRBV12-4	TRBD1	CASSSRDRHYEQYF	TGTGCCAGCAGCAGTCGGGACAGGCACTACGAGCAGTACTTC
few	TRBJ2-3	TRBV15	-	CATGRRADTQYF	TGTGCCACCGGGCGGCGGGCAGATACGCAGTATTTT
many	TRBJ2-7	TRBV20-1	TRBD1	CSASEGQITYEQYF	TGCAGTGCTAGCGAGGGACAGATCACCTACGAGCAGTACTTC
many	TRBJ1-3	TRBV6-5	-	CASRRGTTGNTIYF	TGTGCCAGCAGGCGGGGGACAACTGGAAACACCATATATTTT
-	TRBJ2-4	TRBV12-3/TRBV12-4	-	CASSPGRPLAKNIQYF	TGTGCCAGCAGCCCGGGTCGGCCTCTAGCCAAAAACATTCAGTACTTC
-	TRBJ1-6	TRBV28	TRBD1	CASRQGETPLHF	TGTGCCAGCCGCCAGGGGGAGACACCCCTCCACTTT
-	TRBJ2-3	TRBV7-3	-	CASSPLGTPTDTQYF	TGTGCCAGCAGCCCGCTGGGGACTCCCACAGATACGCAGTATTTT
many	TRBJ2-6	TRBV7-2	TRBD1	CASRPGTGRSGANVLTF	TGTGCCAGCAGACCCGGGACAGGCCGCTCTGGGGCCAACGTCCTGACTTTC
few	TRBJ2-2	TRBV7-3	-	CASSDYTGELFF	TGTGCCAGCAGTGATTACACCGGGGAGCTGTTTTTT
-	TRBJ2-7	TRBV28	-	CASSWETEQHF	TGTGCCAGCAGTTGGGAGACCGAGCAGCACTTC
-	TRBJ2-7	TRBV20-1	-	CSARDGGYEQYF	TGCAGTGCTAGAGATGGGGGTTACGAGCAGTACTTC
-	TRBJ2-1	TRBV20-1	-	CSARALRDLPFNEQFF	TGCAGTGCTAGAGCTCTCCGGGACCTTCCCTTCAATGAGCAGTTCTTC
-	TRBJ1-2	TRBV28	-	CASSQGPPGRGYTF	TGTGCCAGCAGTCAGGGGCCACCCGGACGCGGCTACACCTTC
-	TRBJ2-1	TRBV5-1	-	CASSPGSGTEQFF	TGCGCCAGCAGCCCTGGGTCCGGGACAGAGCAGTTCTTC
-	TRBJ1-1	TRBV6-2/TRBV6-3	TRBD1	CASRRIGTVGEAFF	TGTGCCAGCAGGCGAATTGGGACAGTAGGTGAAGCTTTCTTT
-	TRBJ1-5	TRBV20-1	TRBD1	CSARDRRIEGQPQHF	TGCAGTGCCAGGGACAGAAGGATCGAGGGGCAGCCCCAGCATTTT
once	TRBJ1-3	TRBV28	-	CASSQDSYTIYF	TGTGCCAGCAGTCAAGACAGTTACACCATATATTTT
-	TRBJ2-3	TRBV2	-	CASNAGTYTDTQYF	TGTGCCAGCAATGCGGGGACTTACACAGATACGCAGTATTTT
-	TRBJ1-2	TRBV2	TRBD1	CASIPGQGARGYTF	TGTGCCAGCATTCCGGGACAGGGGGCTCGAGGCTACACCTTC
few	TRBJ1-1	TRBV7-6	TRBD1	CASSPGRDRGSDPFF	TGTGCCAGCAGCCCGGGCCGGGACAGGGGAAGTGATCCTTTCTTT
-	TRBJ2-2	TRBV4-3	-	CASSQSLGGAANTGELFF	TGCGCCAGCAGCCAAAGCTTGGGGGGAGCGGCGAACACCGGGGAGCTGTTTTTT
-	TRBJ1-5	TRBV4-2	-	CASSQESKWNF	TGTGCCAGCAGCCAAGAGTCTAAGTGGAATTTT
many	TRBJ1-3	TRBV7-2	-	CASSLVVPQGDSGNTIYF	TGTGCCAGCAGCTTAGTGGTCCCCCAGGGCGACTCTGGAAACACCATATATTTT
many	TRBJ2-2	TRBV6-1	-	CASSYRQTGELFF	TGTGCCAGCAGCTACCGACAGACCGGGGAGCTGTTTTTT
-	TRBJ2-1	TRBV27	-	CASNWGGPYSSYNEQFF	TGTGCCAGCAATTGGGGGGGCCCTTACTCCTCCTACAATGAGCAGTTCTTC
-	TRBJ1-6	TRBV12-3/TRBV12-4	-	CASSTGTSYSPLHF	TGTGCCAGCTCAACCGGGACGTCGTATTCACCCCTCCACTTT